This TCR beta chain originates from a study of Graves' ophthalmopathy and Graves' hyperthyroidism. Whole-study results and caveats: Blood also contained most of the expanded thyroid clonotypes above 0.001 frequency.

The CDR3 has 19 amino acids. The germline gives CDR1 SGHRS, CDR2 YFSETQ. The V and J ends lost 2 bases and 1 base respectively, with 24 bases between them. Beta-chain TCR CDR3 regions were amplified from RNA transcripts. In the first round, RT-PCR was carried out with HTBI primers, and a multiplex PCR formed the second round. In TCRdb, the multiplex PCR reads were re-called with MiXCR into one record per CDR3 protein. The sample contains hundreds of thousands of distinct CDR3 sequences, 22% of which appear only once. This clonotype was seen many times. What it binds is unknown. Among the exclusions were patients with other autoimmune diseases, uncontrolled infections, pregnancy or lactation. Clinical symptoms, serum thyroxine, TRAb, thyroid ultrasound and orbital computed tomography formed the basis of diagnosis.

The chain couples TRBV5-1 to TRBJ1-1, with D possibly being TRBD1 (5 bases). The receptor's source is a young woman with stable Graves' hyperthyroidism. Some clones in this sample may be carry-over from other donors' samples. The sequenced material came from peripheral blood. CDR3 region: CASSFYPGAPDARNTEAFF. CDR3 in DNA: TGCGCCAGCAGCTTTTACCCCGGGGCTCCCGATGCGCGGAACACTGAAGCTTTCTTT.